This T cell receptor beta chain emerged from a study of PD-1 blockade in classical Hodgkin lymphoma. Overall study results and limits: Complete responders' diversity at baseline resembled that of newly diagnosed patients.

The V gene's germline CDR1 is LNHDA and CDR2 SQIVND (reference sequence). This CDR3 is built from 14 residues. V was trimmed by 3 bases and J by 5 bases, leaving 11 bases between them. Exposure to brentuximab vedotin varied, and each patient had relapsed following autologous stem cell transplantation. Regarding this clone: What it recognizes is unknown.

The protocol was immunoSEQ multiplex PCR, while the TCRdb copy is restricted to in-frame clones and leaves out a portion. The sample carries about 110,000 clones, roughly 87% recorded once. This TCR was sampled from a human donor with classical Hodgkin lymphoma. The V gene is TRBV19, the J gene TRBJ1-5; unclear D gene. Here the sequenced sample was peripheral blood mononuclear cells (PBMCs), taken before the second cycle of nivolumab. The CDR3 spells CASSIGVSYQPQHF. The DNA of the CDR3 is TGTGCCAGTAGTATCGGCGTCAGCTATCAGCCCCAGCATTTT. Complete variable domain (other parts from reference TRBV19 and TRBJ1-5): DGGITQSPKYLFRKEGQNVTLSCEQNLNHDAMYWYRQDPGQGLRLIYYSQIVNDFQKGDIAEGYSVSREKKESFPLTVTSAQKNPTAFYLCASSIGVSYQPQHFGDGTRLSIL.